This is a list of T cell receptor beta chains from one sample in a study of T-cell memory formation after mild COVID-19. TCRdb called the 5' RACE reads again in MiXCR, with one record for every CDR3 protein. The sample lists 400,000 or so distinct CDR3 sequences, 20% to 25% seen once, with approximately 12% in the top ten. What was sequenced was PBMCs or a T cell subset sorted from them (not recorded which). All receptors come from an adult woman who had mild COVID-19 (a few samples of this study predate the infection). Cell type and time point are not known. Each CDR3 is given with its conserved first and last residue. Not all rows give a size; the values are once, few, many and, for expanded clones, a class.

j_call v_call clone_size cdr3_aa
TRBJ1-1 TRBV7-9 few CASRDTSNTEAFF
TRBJ2-3 TRBV24-1 - CATSTGTLLTDTQYF
TRBJ1-4 TRBV12-3/TRBV12-4 many CASSFGEKLFF
TRBJ1-5 TRBV29-1 - CSVGDSSLAGQPQHF
TRBJ1-5 TRBV7-8 few CASRLGASNQPQHF
TRBJ1-2 TRBV12-3/TRBV12-4 few CASSFSGGYTF
TRBJ1-1 TRBV20-1 few CSASKRVNTEAFF
TRBJ2-1 TRBV24-1 few CATSEGGTTYNEQFF
TRBJ2-2 TRBV29-1 - CSVDPRQGRAGELFF
TRBJ1-5 TRBV20-1 few CSAGPGQTNQPQHF
TRBJ2-3 TRBV7-9 many CASSPLIVTDTQYF
TRBJ2-4 TRBV21-1 few CASSPGYNWTGRNIQYF
TRBJ1-2 TRBV3-1 - CASSQVERYGYTF
TRBJ2-2 TRBV7-9 - CASSPPAATGELFF
TRBJ2-6 TRBV5-4 - CASSLASGGGSSGANVLTF
TRBJ2-7 TRBV20-1 - CSARTSGSSYEQYF
TRBJ2-1 TRBV5-1 few CASTEGGLSYNEQFF
TRBJ1-6 TRBV19 - CASTAGDRSPLHF
TRBJ2-3 TRBV5-1 few CASTSVRSASTDTQYF
TRBJ2-1 TRBV25-1 - CASSHSEQFF
TRBJ2-7 TRBV15 few CATSTESVPSGVMGEQYF
TRBJ2-7 TRBV11-2 few CASSLWGLEQYF
TRBJ1-1 TRBV9 - CASSAAGTEAFF
TRBJ1-1 TRBV19 few CASSMGLRGPNTEAFF
TRBJ2-3 TRBV4-2 - CASSPDSSGGADTQYF
TRBJ2-5 TRBV18 - CASSPPERVGETQYF
TRBJ1-4 TRBV4-1 - CASSQWTATNEKLFF
TRBJ1-2 TRBV7-8 - CASRDFDRSGSGGGYTF
TRBJ1-3 TRBV3-1 - CASSPRGFPGNTIYF
TRBJ2-7 TRBV4-2 few CASSQARDVDEQYF
TRBJ2-1 TRBV15 - CATSSLDRGTGQFF
TRBJ2-3 TRBV15 few CATSRDGSSTDTQYF
TRBJ1-5 TRBV12-3/TRBV12-4 few CASSLGTGSNQPQHF
TRBJ2-5 TRBV7-9 - CASSLVHGGMETQYF
TRBJ2-3 TRBV5-6 many CASSRHTDTQYF
TRBJ1-5 TRBV4-1 few CASSQDDSGWQPQHF
TRBJ2-1 TRBV7-9 many CASSLNAYNEQFF
TRBJ2-5 TRBV9 - CASSAGTFRETQYF
TRBJ1-2 TRBV7-9 - CASSSTATGLWDYGYTF
TRBJ1-1 TRBV30 - CAWTGGAEAFF
TRBJ2-2 TRBV5-1 few CASIVGTGVNTGELFF
TRBJ2-2 TRBV2 - CASLTNTGELFF
TRBJ2-7 TRBV5-1 few CASSLSRGTSTYEQYF
TRBJ2-1 TRBV14 - CASSRVPPFSEIYNEQFF